This TCR beta chain was identified during a study of blood T cell repertoires in COVID-19. Overall study: Material from acute and convalescent COVID-19 was sourced from the United States, Italy and Spain. Sample material is recorded as cDNA or gDNA derived from T cells, B-cell-depleted T cells, or PBMCs.

This clone occurred once. As originally analysed: Estimated nucleated cell counts came from reference gene primer amplification. Clones were sequenced by immunoSEQ multiplex PCR, and TCRdb holds only the in-frame ones, with some missing. D and trimming were read from the DNA, whereas the V and J calls and clone size are those reported in that table. In the table there are over 200,000 clones, less than 90% of which are singletons. The specimen was peripheral blood. This sequence originates from a man in his forties with active or convalescent COVID-19.

The CDR3 sequence: CASSILASTGELFF. The CDR3 nucleotides are TGTGCCAGTAGTATCCTAGCAAGTACCGGGGAGCTGTTTTTT. This chain uses TRBV19 with TRBJ2-2; D might be TRBD2 (5 bases). Germline CDR1 and CDR2: LNHDA and SQIVND (reference sequence). The CDR3 runs to 14 residues. V lost 3 bases and J lost 5, with 10 bases in between.